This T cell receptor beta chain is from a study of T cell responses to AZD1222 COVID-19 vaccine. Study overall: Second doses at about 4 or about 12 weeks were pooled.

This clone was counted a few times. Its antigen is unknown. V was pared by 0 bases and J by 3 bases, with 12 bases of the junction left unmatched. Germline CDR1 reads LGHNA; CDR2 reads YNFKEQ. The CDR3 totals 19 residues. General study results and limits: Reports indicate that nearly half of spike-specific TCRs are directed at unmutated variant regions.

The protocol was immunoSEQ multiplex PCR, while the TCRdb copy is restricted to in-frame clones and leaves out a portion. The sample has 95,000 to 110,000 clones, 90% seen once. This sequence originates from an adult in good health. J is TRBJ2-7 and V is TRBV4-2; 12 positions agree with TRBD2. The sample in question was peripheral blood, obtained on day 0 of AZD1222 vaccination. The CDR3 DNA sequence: TGTGCCAGCAGCCAAGAGCGGACTAGCGGGGTTGGATTCCTCTACGAGCAGTACTTC. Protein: CASSQERTSGVGFLYEQYF.